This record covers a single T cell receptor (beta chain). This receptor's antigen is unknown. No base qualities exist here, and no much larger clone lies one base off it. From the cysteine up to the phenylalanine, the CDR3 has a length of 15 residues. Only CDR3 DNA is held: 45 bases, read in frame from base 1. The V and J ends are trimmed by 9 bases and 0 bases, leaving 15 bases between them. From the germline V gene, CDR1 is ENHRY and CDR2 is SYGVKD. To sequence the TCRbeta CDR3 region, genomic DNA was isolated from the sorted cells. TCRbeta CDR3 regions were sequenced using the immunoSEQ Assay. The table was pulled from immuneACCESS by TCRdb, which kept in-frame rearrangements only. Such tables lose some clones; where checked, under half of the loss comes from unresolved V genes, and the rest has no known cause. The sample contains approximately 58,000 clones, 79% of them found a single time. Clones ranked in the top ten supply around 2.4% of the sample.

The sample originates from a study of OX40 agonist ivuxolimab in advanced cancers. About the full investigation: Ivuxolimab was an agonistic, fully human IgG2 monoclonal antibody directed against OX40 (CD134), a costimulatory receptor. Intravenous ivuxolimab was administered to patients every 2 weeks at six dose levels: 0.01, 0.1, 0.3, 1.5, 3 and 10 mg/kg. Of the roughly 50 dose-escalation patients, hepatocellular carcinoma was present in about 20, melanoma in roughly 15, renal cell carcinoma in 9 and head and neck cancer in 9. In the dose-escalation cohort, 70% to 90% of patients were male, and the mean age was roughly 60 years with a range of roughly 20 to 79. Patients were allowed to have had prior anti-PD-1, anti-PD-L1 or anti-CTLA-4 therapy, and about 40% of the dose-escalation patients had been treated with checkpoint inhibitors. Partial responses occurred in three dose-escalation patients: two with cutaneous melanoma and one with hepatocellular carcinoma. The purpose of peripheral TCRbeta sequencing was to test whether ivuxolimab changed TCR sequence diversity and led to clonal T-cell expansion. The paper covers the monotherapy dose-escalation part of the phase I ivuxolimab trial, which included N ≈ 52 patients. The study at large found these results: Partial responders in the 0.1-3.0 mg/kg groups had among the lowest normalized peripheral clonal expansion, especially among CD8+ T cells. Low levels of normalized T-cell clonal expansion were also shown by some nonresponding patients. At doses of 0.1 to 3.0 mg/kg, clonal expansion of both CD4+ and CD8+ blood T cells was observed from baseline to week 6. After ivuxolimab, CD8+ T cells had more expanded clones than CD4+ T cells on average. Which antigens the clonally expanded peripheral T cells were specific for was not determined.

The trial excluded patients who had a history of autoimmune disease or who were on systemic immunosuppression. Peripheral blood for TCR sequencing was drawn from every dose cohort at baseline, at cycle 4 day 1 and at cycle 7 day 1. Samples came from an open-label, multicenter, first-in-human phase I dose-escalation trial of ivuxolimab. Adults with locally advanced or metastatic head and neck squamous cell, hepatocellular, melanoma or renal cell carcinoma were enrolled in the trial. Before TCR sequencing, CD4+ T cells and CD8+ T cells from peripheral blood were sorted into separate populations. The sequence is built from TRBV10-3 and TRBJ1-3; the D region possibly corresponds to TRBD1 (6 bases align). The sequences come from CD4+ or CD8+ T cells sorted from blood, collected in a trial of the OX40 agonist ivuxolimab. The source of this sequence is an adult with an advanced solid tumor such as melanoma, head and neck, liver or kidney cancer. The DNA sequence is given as TGTGCCATGACCGACAGGCAGAGCTCTGGAAACACCATATATTTT. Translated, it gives CAMTDRQSSGNTIYF.